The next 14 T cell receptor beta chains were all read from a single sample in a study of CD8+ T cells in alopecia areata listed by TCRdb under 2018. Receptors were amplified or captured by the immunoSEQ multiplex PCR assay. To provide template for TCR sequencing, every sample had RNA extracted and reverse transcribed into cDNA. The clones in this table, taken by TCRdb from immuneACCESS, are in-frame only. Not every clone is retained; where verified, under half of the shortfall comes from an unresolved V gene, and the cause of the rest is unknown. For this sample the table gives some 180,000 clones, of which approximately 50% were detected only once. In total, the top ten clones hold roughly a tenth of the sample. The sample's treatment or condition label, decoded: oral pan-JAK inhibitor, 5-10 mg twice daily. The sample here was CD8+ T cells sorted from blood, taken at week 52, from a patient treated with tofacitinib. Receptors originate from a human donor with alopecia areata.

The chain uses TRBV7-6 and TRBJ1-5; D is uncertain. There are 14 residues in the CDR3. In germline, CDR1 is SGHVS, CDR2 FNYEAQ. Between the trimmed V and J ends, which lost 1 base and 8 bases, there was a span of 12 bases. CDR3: CASSLEPNEKPQHF. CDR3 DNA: TGTGCCAGCAGCTTAGAACCCAACGAGAAGCCCCAGCATTTT.

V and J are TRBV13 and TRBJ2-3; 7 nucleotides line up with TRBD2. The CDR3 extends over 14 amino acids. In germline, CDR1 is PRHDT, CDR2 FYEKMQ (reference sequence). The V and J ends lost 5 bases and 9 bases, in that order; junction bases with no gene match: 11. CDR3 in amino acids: CASSPRTRLDTQYF. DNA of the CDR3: TGTGCCAGCAGCCCCAGGACTAGACTAGACACGCAGTATTTT. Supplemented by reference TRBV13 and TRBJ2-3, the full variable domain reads AAGVIQSPRHLIKEKRETATLKCYPIPRHDTVYWYQQGPGQDPQFLISFYEKMQSDKGSIPDRFSAQQFSDYHSELNMSSLELGDSALYFCASSPRTRLDTQYFGPGTRLTVL.

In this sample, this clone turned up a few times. CDR3 loop: CASSDPLQVPPGAQFF. As DNA, the CDR3 is TGCGCCAGCAGCGACCCTCTACAGGTCCCCCCCGGGGCGCAGTTCTTC. The chain employs TRBV5-1 and TRBJ2-1; perhaps D is TRBD1 or TRBD2 (5 bases each). V shed 4 bases and J shed 12 bases, with 26 bases lying between them. The CDR3 totals 16 residues. Germline CDR1 and CDR2: SGHRS and YFSETQ.

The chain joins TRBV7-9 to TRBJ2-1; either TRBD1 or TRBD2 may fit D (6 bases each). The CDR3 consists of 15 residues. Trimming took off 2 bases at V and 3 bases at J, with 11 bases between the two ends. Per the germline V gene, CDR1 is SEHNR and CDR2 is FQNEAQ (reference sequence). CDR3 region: CASSLTGALYNEQFF. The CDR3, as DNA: TGTGCCAGCAGCTTAACGGGGGCCCTCTACAATGAGCAGTTCTTC.

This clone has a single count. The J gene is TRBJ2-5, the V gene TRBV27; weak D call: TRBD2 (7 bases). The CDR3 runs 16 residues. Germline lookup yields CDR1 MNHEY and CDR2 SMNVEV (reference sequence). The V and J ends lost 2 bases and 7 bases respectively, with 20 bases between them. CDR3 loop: CASSLAPGGGLRTQYF. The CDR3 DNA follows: TGTGCCAGCAGTTTAGCACCTGGGGGGGGGCTGAGGACCCAGTACTTC.

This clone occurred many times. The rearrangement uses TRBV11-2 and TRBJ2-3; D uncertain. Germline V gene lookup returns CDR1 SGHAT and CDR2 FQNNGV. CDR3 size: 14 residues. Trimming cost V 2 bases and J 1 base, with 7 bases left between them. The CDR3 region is CASSLRQRTDTQYF. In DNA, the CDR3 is TGTGCCAGCAGCTTACGTCAGCGCACAGATACGCAGTATTTT. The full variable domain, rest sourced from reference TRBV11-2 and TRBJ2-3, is EAGVAQSPRYKIIEKRQSVAFWCNPISGHATLYWYQQILGQGPKLLIQFQNNGVVDDSQLPKDRFSAERLKGVDSTLKIQPAKLEDSAVYLCASSLRQRTDTQYFGPGTRLTVL.

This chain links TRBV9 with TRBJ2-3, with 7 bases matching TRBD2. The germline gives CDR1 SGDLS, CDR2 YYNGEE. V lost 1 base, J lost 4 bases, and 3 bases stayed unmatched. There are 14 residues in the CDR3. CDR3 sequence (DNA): TGTGCCAGCAGCGTAAGCGGGGCCCCAGATACGCAGTATTTT. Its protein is CASSVSGAPDTQYF. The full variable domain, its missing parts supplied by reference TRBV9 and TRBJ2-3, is DSGVTQTPKHLITATGQRVTLRCSPRSGDLSVYWYQQSLDQGLQFLIQYYNGEERAKGNILERFSAQQFPDLHSELNLSSLELGDSALYFCASSVSGAPDTQYFGPGTRLTVL.

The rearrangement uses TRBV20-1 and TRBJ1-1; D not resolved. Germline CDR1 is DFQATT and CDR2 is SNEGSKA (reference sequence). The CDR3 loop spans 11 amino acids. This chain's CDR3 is CRVPGDTEAFF. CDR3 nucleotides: TGCAGAGTTCCTGGGGACACTGAAGCTTTCTTT.

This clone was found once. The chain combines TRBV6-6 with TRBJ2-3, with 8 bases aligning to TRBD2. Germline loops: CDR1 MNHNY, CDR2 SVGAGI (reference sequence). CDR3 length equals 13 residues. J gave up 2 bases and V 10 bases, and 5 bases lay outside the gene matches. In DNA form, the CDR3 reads TGTGCCACCTTTAGCGGGGTCACAGATACGCAGTATTTT. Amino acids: CATFSGVTDTQYF.

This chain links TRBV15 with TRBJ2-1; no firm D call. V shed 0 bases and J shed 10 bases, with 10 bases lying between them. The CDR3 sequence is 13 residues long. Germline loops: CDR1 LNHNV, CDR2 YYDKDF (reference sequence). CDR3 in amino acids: CATSRDRSREQFF. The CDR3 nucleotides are TGTGCCACCAGCAGAGATCGGAGTAGAGAGCAGTTCTTC.

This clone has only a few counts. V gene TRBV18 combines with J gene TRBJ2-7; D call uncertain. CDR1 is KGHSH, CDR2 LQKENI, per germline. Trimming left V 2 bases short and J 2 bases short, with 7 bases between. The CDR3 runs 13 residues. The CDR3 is CASSPGRTYEQYF. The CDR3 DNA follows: TGTGCCAGCTCACCAGGCCGCACCTACGAGCAGTACTTC.

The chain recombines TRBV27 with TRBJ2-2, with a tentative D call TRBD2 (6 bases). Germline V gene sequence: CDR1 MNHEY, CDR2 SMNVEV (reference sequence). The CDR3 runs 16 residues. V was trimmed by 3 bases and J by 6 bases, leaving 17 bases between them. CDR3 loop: CASSLVSAGGSGELFF. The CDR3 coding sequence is TGTGCCAGCAGTTTGGTGTCTGCCGGGGGATCCGGGGAGCTGTTTTTT.

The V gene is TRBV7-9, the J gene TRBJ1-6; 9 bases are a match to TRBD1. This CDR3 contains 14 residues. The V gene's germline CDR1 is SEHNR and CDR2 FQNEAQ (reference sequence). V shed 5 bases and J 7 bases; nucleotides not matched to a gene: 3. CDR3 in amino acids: CASSPTGGNSPLHF. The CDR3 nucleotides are TGTGCCAGCAGCCCGACAGGGGGGAATTCACCCCTCCACTTT.

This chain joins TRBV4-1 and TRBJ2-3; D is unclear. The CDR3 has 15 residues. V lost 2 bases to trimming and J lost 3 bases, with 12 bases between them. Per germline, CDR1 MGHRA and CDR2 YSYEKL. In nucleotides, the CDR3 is TGCGCCAGCAGCCAATCAGCGCGGCTAACAGATACGCAGTATTTT. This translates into CASSQSARLTDTQYF.